Following are 5 T cell receptor beta chains from one sample sequenced in a study of shared clonotypes between healthy human individuals. TCRdb's table, derived via immunoSEQ multiplex PCR, lists solely in-frame clones and lacks some. The data hold nearly 750,000 clones, with about two thirds observed a single time. Sequencing input: memory CD4+ T cells sorted from blood. Subset specified: CD45RA-negative fraction. These receptors came from a woman in her 30s in good health.

This chain links TRBV10-2 with TRBJ1-4; D ambiguous. V lost 7 bases, J lost 0 bases, and 6 bases lay in between. The CDR3 totals 13 residues. Per the germline V gene, CDR1 is WSHSY and CDR2 is SAAADI. CDR3 bases: TGCGCCAGCACTTTATCAACTAATGAAAAACTGTTTTTT. Residues: CASTLSTNEKLFF.

The J gene is TRBJ2-1, the V gene TRBV1; no check of the table's D call, TRBD2, against the DNA was made. TRBV1 is given as a pseudogene. This CDR3 is built from 17 residues. The CDR3 DNA reads as TGCACCAGCAGCCGAGCTAACGGGACTAGCGAGTACAATGAGCAGTTCTTC. Its protein product is CTSSRANGTSEYNEQFF.

This clone came up many times. V and J are TRBV14 and TRBJ2-1, with 7 bases fitting TRBD2. This CDR3 is 15 amino acids long. The germline gives CDR1 SGHDN, CDR2 FVKESK. V shed 3 bases and J 7 bases; nucleotides not matched to a gene: 9. The CDR3 DNA sequence: TGTGCCAGCAGCCAGCTAGCGGATCGGAGGAATGAGCAGTTCTTC. This codes for CASSQLADRRNEQFF.

The V gene is TRBV10-3, the J gene TRBJ2-7; D may be TRBD1 (6 bases). Germline lookup yields CDR1 ENHRY and CDR2 SYGVKD. Deletions cut 7 bases from V and 6 bases from J, with 19 bases between. The CDR3 has 14 residues. CDR3 residues: CAITQGQGTREQYF. For the CDR3, the DNA is TGTGCCATCACTCAGGGACAAGGCACTCGCGAGCAGTACTTC.

The chain carries TRBV21-1 and TRBJ2-2; the DNA was not used to check the table's D call, TRBD2. TRBV21-1 is termed a pseudogene. The CDR3 contains 17 residues. The CDR3 sequence is CASSKDGLAGHTGELFF. CDR3 coding DNA: TGTGCCAGCAGCAAAGACGGACTAGCGGGACACACCGGGGAGCTGTTTTTT.